This passage covers 2 T cell receptor beta chains from one sample sequenced in a study of blood T cells in healthy people across ages. Then a second PCR, running about 7 to 11 cycles, was carried out with a sample-barcoded 5' primer and a J-beta primer mix. TCRdb passed the 5' RACE reads through MiXCR, listing each CDR3 protein once. The sample holds roughly 2 million distinct CDR3 sequences, around half seen once. The sample taken for sequencing was blood. The receptors were gathered from a woman in her 40s in good health.

The table lists this clonotype with a few counts. The rearrangement uses TRBV7-3 and TRBJ2-1, with 15 bases matching TRBD2. V was clipped by 6 bases and J by 3 bases; unmatched bases: 3. The CDR3 is 16 amino acids. Germline CDR1 and CDR2: SGHTA and FQGTGA. CDR3 sequence: CASRRTSGGVYNEQFF. As DNA, the CDR3 is TGTGCCAGCAGAAGGACTAGCGGGGGGGTCTACAATGAGCAGTTCTTC.

This chain links TRBV2 with TRBJ2-7; 8 positions match TRBD1. Germline values: CDR1 SNHLY, CDR2 FYNNEI. V shed 6 bases, J shed 6 bases, and the junction held 10 bases outside the gene matches. This CDR3 contains 14 residues. The CDR3 sequence is CASRPQGALPEQYF. CDR3 nucleotide sequence: TGTGCCAGCAGGCCTCAGGGGGCGCTTCCCGAGCAGTACTTC.